This passage covers 10 T cell receptor beta chains from one sample sequenced in a study of cytomegalovirus exposure and HLA in healthy donors. PCR was performed using 60 Vbeta and 13 Jbeta primers. The assay was immunoSEQ multiplex PCR, and TCRdb's table has in-frame clones only and misses some. The sample yields roughly 150,000 clones, roughly 70% seen once. Sequenced: PBMCs. These receptors came from a man in his thirties or forties in good health and CMV-seropositive.

The J gene is TRBJ1-1, the V gene TRBV2; D remains unclear. Germline CDR1 is SNHLY and CDR2 is FYNNEI. Trimming took off 3 bases at V and 4 bases at J, with 9 bases between the two ends. CDR3 length: 13 amino acids. The CDR3: CASSEEEGTEAFF. CDR3 DNA sequence: TGTGCCAGCAGTGAGGAGGAGGGCACTGAAGCTTTCTTT.

The chain joins TRBV2 to TRBJ2-2; weak D call: TRBD2 (5 bases). The ends were cut back, 2 bases at V and 4 bases at J, with 5 bases in the middle. CDR1 SNHLY and CDR2 FYNNEI come from the germline V gene. This CDR3 has 13 amino acids. CDR3 nucleotide sequence: TGTGCCAGCAGTGAACGGGGCACCGGGGAGCTGTTTTTT. Protein sequence: CASSERGTGELFF.

This rearrangement joins TRBV19 to TRBJ2-1; TRBD2 matches at 10 bases. The CDR3 consists of 15 residues. Germline V gene lookup returns CDR1 LNHDA and CDR2 SQIVND (reference sequence). V gave up 7 bases and J gave up 8 bases; unmatched junction bases: 11. The CDR3 reads CASIPPSGRADEQFF. CDR3 nucleotide sequence: TGTGCCAGTATCCCACCTAGCGGGAGAGCCGATGAGCAGTTCTTC. Full variable domain (remainder filled in from reference TRBV19 and TRBJ2-1): DGGITQSPKYLFRKEGQNVTLSCEQNLNHDAMYWYRQDPGQGLRLIYYSQIVNDFQKGDIAEGYSVSREKKESFPLTVTSAQKNPTAFYLCASIPPSGRADEQFFGPGTRLTVL.

The chain has TRBV2 and TRBJ2-5; 7 nucleotides align to TRBD1. Germline V gives CDR1 SNHLY, CDR2 FYNNEI. The CDR3 consists of 15 residues. With 6 bases clipped from V and 4 bases from J, the junction kept 11 bases outside the gene matches. CDR3 DNA sequence: TGTGCCAGCAGGGGACAGCCGCTTGTAGGAGAGACCCAGTACTTC. Amino acid sequence: CASRGQPLVGETQYF.

The gene calls are TRBV5-4 and TRBJ2-3, with a weak D call TRBD1 (5 bases). V was trimmed by 9 bases and J by 5 bases, leaving 10 bases between them. The CDR3 has 11 residues. Germline V gene data show CDR1 as SGHNT and CDR2 as YYREEE (reference sequence). This CDR3 reads CAIYRGDTQYF. The CDR3 DNA follows: TGTGCCATCTATAGGGGAGATACGCAGTATTTT.

The CDR3, as DNA: TGCGCCAGCAGCGTAGACAGGTCGCAGTTCTTC. This codes for CASSVDRSQFF. The V and J genes are TRBV5-1 and TRBJ2-1, with D possibly TRBD1 on 6 matching bases. This CDR3 has 11 residues. Germline assignment: CDR1 SGHRS and CDR2 YFSETQ. Between the trimmed V and J ends, which lost 4 bases and 12 bases, there was a span of 11 bases.

The V and J genes are TRBV5-1 and TRBJ1-2; 7 nucleotides line up with TRBD1. The CDR3 loop spans 15 amino acids. V lost 4 bases to trimming and J lost 0 bases; unmatched junction nucleotides: 6. CDR1 SGHRS and CDR2 YFSETQ come from the germline V gene. CDR3 region: CASSPRTGPNYGYTF. In DNA, the CDR3 is TGCGCCAGCAGCCCAAGGACAGGTCCTAACTATGGCTACACCTTC.

This sequence joins TRBV5-6 and TRBJ1-3, with 10 bases identical to TRBD1. This CDR3 has 18 residues. V shed 7 bases, J shed 9 bases, and the junction held 22 bases outside the gene matches. CDR1 is SGHDT and CDR2 is YYEEEE in the germline V gene. DNA of the CDR3: TGTGCCAGCTCCCCGTTCGGACCGGGACAGGGGTTTTTGGGCACCATATATTTT. Amino acids: CASSPFGPGQGFLGTIYF.

This chain's CDR3 is CASSPPGVTEAFF. The DNA of the CDR3 is TGTGCCAGCAGCCCCCCGGGGGTCACTGAAGCTTTCTTT. The J gene is TRBJ1-1, the V gene TRBV6-1; a possible D gene is TRBD1 (5 bases). The CDR3 is made up of 13 amino acids. Germline V CDR1 and CDR2: MNHNS, SASEGT. Trimming took 6 bases from V and 4 from J, leaving 12 bases between them.

The gene calls are TRBV30 and TRBJ1-1; D remains ambiguous. V dropped 5 bases and J dropped 5 bases, with 12 bases sitting between them. The V gene's germline CDR1 is GTSNPN and CDR2 SVGIG (reference sequence). The CDR3 has 12 amino acids. The CDR3 DNA sequence: TGTGCCTGGTGGAGAGGGCCGACTGAAGCTTTCTTT. Translating gives CAWWRGPTEAFF.